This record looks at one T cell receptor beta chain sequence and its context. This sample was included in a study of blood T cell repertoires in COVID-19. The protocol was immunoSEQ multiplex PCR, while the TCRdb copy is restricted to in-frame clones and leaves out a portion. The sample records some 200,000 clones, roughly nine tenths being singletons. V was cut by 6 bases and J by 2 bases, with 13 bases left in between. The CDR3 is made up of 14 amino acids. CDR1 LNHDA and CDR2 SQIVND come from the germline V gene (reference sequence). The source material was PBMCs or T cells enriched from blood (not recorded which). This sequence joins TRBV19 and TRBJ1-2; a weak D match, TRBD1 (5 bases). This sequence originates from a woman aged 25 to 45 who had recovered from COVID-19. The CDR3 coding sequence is TGTGCCAGTAGACCTCTACAGGAGAACTATGGCTACACCTTC. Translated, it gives CASRPLQENYGYTF.